This T cell receptor beta chain derives from a study of a mutant IDH1 vaccine in newly diagnosed glioma. About the study: Radiotherapy, temozolomide, or both had been given previously, and both were given to most.

With regard to this clone: No antigen is known for it. At one end, the junction sequence differs from germline, possibly due to a read error.

The time point was: week 11, during vaccination. It was 300 ug of mutant IDH1 20-mer peptide that made up each vaccine dose, given with topical imiquimod. New WHO grade 3 or 4 astrocytomas that were IDH1-mutant and ATRX-lost had been found in donors. Using immunoSEQ multiplex PCR, the repertoire was profiled, and TCRdb retains in-frame clones only, with some absent. Of some 64,000 clones in the sample, roughly 80% are singletons; the top ten hold 5.9%. The CDR3 has 15 amino acids. CDR1 and CDR2 from the germline V gene are SGHTA and FQGNSA. The source was PBMCs, collected from a glioma patient whose treatment included an IDH1 peptide vaccine. V gene TRBV7-2 combines with J gene TRBJ2-1; 12 positions match TRBD2. The receptor was isolated from a man aged 50 to 60 with glioma. The CDR3 protein is CANSEGLAGGNEQFF. DNA for the CDR3: TGTGCCAACAGCGAGGGACTAGCGGGTGGGAATGAGCAGTTCTTC.